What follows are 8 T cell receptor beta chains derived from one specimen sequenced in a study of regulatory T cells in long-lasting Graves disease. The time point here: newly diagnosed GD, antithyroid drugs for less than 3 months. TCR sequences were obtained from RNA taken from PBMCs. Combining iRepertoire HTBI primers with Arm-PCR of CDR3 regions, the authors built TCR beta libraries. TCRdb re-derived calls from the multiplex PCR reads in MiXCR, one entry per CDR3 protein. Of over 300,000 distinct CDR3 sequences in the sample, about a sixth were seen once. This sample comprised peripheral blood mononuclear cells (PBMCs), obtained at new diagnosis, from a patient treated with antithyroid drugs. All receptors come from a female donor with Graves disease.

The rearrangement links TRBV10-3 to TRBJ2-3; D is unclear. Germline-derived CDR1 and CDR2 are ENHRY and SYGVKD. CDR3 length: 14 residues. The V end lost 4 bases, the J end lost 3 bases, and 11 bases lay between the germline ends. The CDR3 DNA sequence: TGTGCCATCAGTGTTGGGCAGGATACAGATACGCAGTATTTT. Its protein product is CAISVGQDTDTQYF.

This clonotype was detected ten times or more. In DNA, the CDR3 is TGTGCCAGCCAAAATCGGGATGAGCAGTTCTTC. It encodes CASQNRDEQFF. V is TRBV7-9 and J is TRBJ2-1; D gene ambiguous. The germline V gene has CDR1 SEHNR and CDR2 FQNEAQ (reference sequence). The V end lost 8 bases, the J end lost 8 bases, and 10 bases lay between the germline ends. This CDR3 comprises 11 residues. The full variable domain, rest sourced from reference TRBV7-9 and TRBJ2-1, is DTGVSQNPRHKITKRGQNVTFRCDPISEHNRLYWYRQTLGQGPEFLTYFQNEAQLEKSRLLSDRFSAERPKGSFSTLEIQRTEQGDSAMYLCASQNRDEQFFGPGTRLTVL.

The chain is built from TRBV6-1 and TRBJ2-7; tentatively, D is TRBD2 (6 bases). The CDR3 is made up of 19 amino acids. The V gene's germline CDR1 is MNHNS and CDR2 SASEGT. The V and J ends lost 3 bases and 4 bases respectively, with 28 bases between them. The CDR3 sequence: CASSDPGTPRRLAQYEQYF. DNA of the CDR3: TGTGCCAGCAGTGACCCCGGGACCCCTCGGCGGCTAGCGCAGTACGAGCAGTACTTC.

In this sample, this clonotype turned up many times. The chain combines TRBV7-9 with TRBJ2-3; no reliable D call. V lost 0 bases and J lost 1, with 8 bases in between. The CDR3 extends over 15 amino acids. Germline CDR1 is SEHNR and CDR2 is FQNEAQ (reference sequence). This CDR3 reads CASSLATGRTDTQYF. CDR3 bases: TGTGCCAGCAGCTTAGCTACCGGCCGCACAGATACGCAGTATTTT. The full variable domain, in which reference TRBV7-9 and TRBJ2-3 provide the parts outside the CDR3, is DTGVSQNPRHKITKRGQNVTFRCDPISEHNRLYWYRQTLGQGPEFLTYFQNEAQLEKSRLLSDRFSAERPKGSFSTLEIQRTEQGDSAMYLCASSLATGRTDTQYFGPGTRLTVL.

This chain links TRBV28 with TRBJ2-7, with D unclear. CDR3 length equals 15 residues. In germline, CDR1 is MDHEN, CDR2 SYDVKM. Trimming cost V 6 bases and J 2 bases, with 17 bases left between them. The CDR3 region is CASSPSSGIPYEQYF. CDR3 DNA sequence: TGTGCCAGCAGCCCATCTAGTGGGATCCCCTACGAGCAGTACTTC.

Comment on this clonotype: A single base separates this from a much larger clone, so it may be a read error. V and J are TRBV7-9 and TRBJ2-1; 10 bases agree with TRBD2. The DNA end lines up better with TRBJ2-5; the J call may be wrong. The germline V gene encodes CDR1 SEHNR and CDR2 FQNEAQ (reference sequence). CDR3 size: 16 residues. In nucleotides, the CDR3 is TGTGCCGGCAGCTACGGGAGCGGGAGGGCCAGAGAGACCCAGTACTTC. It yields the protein CAGSYGSGRARETQYF.

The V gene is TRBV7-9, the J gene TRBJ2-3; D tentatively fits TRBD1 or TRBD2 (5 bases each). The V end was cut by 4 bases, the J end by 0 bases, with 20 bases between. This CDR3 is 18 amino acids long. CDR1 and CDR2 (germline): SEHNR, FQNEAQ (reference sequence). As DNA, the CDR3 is TGTGCCAGCAGCTGGCTTAAACGTCGGGACGGTAGCACAGATACGCAGTATTTT. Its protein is CASSWLKRRDGSTDTQYF.

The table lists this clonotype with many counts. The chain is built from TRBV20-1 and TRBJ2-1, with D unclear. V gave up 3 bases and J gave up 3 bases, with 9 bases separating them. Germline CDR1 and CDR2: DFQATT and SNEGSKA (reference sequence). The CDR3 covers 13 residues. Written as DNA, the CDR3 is TGCAGTGCTAGTCTAGAGAACTACAATGAGCAGTTCTTC. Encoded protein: CSASLENYNEQFF.